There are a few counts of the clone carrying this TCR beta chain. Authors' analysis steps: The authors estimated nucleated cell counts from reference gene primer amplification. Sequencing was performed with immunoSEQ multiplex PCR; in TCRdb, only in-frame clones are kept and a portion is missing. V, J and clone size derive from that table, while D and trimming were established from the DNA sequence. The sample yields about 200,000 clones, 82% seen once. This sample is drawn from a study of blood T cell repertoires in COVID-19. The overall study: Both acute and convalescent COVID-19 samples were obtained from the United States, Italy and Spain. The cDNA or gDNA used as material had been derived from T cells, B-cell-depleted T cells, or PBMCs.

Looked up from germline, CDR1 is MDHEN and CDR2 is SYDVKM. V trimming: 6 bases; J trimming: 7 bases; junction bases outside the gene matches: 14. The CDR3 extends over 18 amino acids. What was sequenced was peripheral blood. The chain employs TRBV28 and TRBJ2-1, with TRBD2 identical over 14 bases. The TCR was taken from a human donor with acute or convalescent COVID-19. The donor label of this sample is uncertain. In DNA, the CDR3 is TGTGCCAGCAGGACGACTAGAACGACTAGCGGGAGGGGTAATGAGCAGTTCTTC. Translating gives CASRTTRTTSGRGNEQFF.